This T cell receptor (beta chain) was recorded in a study of blood T cells in healthy people across ages. The use of a sample-barcoded 5' primer and a J-beta primer mix characterized a second PCR of roughly 7 to 11 cycles. Each of the cDNA molecules was tagged by a template-switch adaptor with 12 random nucleotides. TCRdb fed the 5' RACE reads into MiXCR, producing one record per CDR3 protein. The profile shows about 800,000 distinct CDR3 sequences, 46% of them singletons. In its sample, this clonotype was seen once. What it recognizes is unknown. Per germline, CDR1 SEHNR and CDR2 FQNEAQ (reference sequence). The CDR3 is 14 amino acids. Trimming left V 5 bases short and J 11 bases short, with 21 bases between. Donors were systemically healthy Caucasian individuals from Russia aged roughly 6 to 90 years. Whole-study results and caveats: Long-lived donors exceeded aged donors in naive CD4+ cells and diversity.

Sample: blood. The sequence came from an elderly man in good health. The V gene is TRBV7-9, the J gene TRBJ2-5; a possible D gene is TRBD1 (6 bases). CDR3 bases: TGTGCCAGCAGCGCCGCACAGGGTGGAAATGAGCAGTACTTC. This codes for CASSAAQGGNEQYF.